The clone carrying this T cell receptor (beta chain) has ten or more counts. TCR alpha and beta CDR3 regions were amplified from RNA using iRepertoire nested multiplex PCR. TCRdb itself ran the multiplex PCR reads through MiXCR, one entry per CDR3 protein. The sample lists about 380,000 distinct CDR3 sequences; about 40% were seen once. The entry originates in a study of glioma-infiltrating T cells. Germline V gene data show CDR1 as DFQATT and CDR2 as SNEGSKA (reference sequence). This CDR3 contains 16 residues. Trimming pared 3 bases from V and 5 bases from J, leaving 23 bases between. Specimen: glioma tissue, nonneoplastic brain tissue, or PBMCs (not recorded which). This sequence was found in a human donor with low-grade glioma or glioblastoma, undergoing nonglioma brain surgery, or in good health (not recorded which). V and J are TRBV20-1 and TRBJ2-7; unclear D gene. The chain's CDR3 is CSARPRSPRVPNEQYF. The CDR3 coding sequence is TGCAGTGCTAGGCCTAGAAGCCCCCGCGTGCCCAACGAGCAGTACTTC.